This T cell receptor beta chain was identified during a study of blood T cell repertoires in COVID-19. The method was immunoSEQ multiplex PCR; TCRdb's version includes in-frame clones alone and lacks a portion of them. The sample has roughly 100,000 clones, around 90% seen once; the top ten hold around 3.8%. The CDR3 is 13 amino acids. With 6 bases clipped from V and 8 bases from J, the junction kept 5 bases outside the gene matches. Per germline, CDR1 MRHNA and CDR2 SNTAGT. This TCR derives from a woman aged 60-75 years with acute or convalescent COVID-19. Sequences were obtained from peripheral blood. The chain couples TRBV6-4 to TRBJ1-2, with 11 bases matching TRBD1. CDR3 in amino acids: CASRGQGADGYTF. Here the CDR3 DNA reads TGTGCCAGCAGAGGACAGGGGGCTGACGGCTACACCTTC.